Sequencing of this TCR beta chain was carried out in a study of blood T cell repertoires in COVID-19 (dated by TCRdb to 2018 to 2020). With regard to the full study: Collaborator samples came from the United States, Italy and Spain and covered acute and convalescent phases of COVID-19. The material from the prospective study consisted of cDNA or gDNA derived from T cells, B-cell-depleted T cells, or PBMCs. The repertoires were released in a freely available public database intended as a resource for research on the immune response to SARS-CoV-2. HLA class I and class II types, where available, came from metadata supplied by the sample provider rather than from assay-based typing. Samples came from the ongoing ImmuneRACE study (first 160 participants) plus 1,254 subjects from 6 global collaborators. The dataset comprised deeply sampled blood TCRbeta repertoires from subjects exposed to, actively infected with, or recovered from COVID-19. The sample metadata nearly always contained a de-identified subject ID, COVID-19 status, age in years and sex. The full study reports these points: The quantity of clinical and demographic metadata differed by source and by participant and was supplied without curation.

Each collaborating institution followed its own protocols to collect whole blood in K2EDTA tubes. Collaborator samples were shipped for TCRbeta analysis as frozen whole blood, isolated PBMCs, or DNA extracted from either sample type. On this clone itself: Its antigen has not been determined. No base qualities exist here, and no much larger clone lies one base off it.

TCRbeta CDR3 regions were amplified from genomic DNA using the immunoSEQ Assay, a bias-controlled multiplex PCR. The paper's data handling went like this. The number of nucleated cells in each sample was estimated from the amplification of reference gene primers within the assay. Sequence reads were collapsed and filtered to measure the absolute abundance of every unique TCRbeta CDR3 rearrangement. For each sample, productive Simpson clonality was calculated by taking the square root of Simpson's diversity index across productive rearrangements. The table was pulled from immuneACCESS by TCRdb, which kept in-frame rearrangements only. Such tables lose some clones; where checked, under half of the loss comes from unresolved V genes, and the rest has no known cause. That table is the source of V, J and clone size, and D and trimming were worked out from the DNA. The sample profile shows 250,000 or so clones; roughly 86% of them were found once. The top ten clonotypes cover approximately 0.8% of the sample.

The clonotype comes from a woman aged 25 to 39 with acute or convalescent COVID-19. The sample consisted of peripheral blood.

The DNA is as follows: TGTGCCAGCTCACCGATCGGGACAGGGGATAATTCACCCCTCCACTTT. Translated, it reads CASSPIGTGDNSPLHF. The chain is assembled from TRBV18 and TRBJ1-6; TRBD1 agrees with 10 junctional bases. The CDR3 has 16 amino acids, counting the end cysteine and phenylalanine. The read is trimmed to its CDR3 DNA, 48 bases read in frame from base 1. CDR1 is given as KGHSH and CDR2 as LQKENI, both from the germline V gene. The V end gives up 3 bases and the J end 5 bases, leaving 4 bases in the junction not matched to a gene.